The 11 T cell receptor beta chains presented below share a single source sample, sequenced in a study of blood T cell repertoires in COVID-19. The protocol was immunoSEQ multiplex PCR, while the TCRdb copy is restricted to in-frame clones and leaves out a portion. Of some 130,000 clones in the sample, around 86% were seen once. Sequencing used PBMCs or T cells enriched from blood (not recorded which). These receptors were obtained from a man aged 25 to 45 who had recovered from COVID-19.

This chain uses TRBV10-3 with TRBJ1-5, with D hard to call. The CDR3 is 15 amino acids. Trimming left V 2 bases short and J 4 bases short, with 12 bases between. Germline values: CDR1 ENHRY, CDR2 SYGVKD. CDR3 protein: CAISEQGLANQPQHF. CDR3 nucleotides: TGTGCCATCAGTGAGCAAGGACTTGCAAATCAGCCCCAGCATTTT.

Only one count was recorded for this clone. The V and J genes are TRBV19 and TRBJ1-6; 9 bases agree with TRBD1. With V trimmed by 10 bases and J by 10 bases, 5 bases remained unmatched. Germline CDR1 and CDR2: LNHDA and SQIVND (reference sequence). This CDR3 is built from 12 residues. CDR3 amino acids: CATGQGKSPLHF. CDR3 coding DNA: TGTGCCACGGGACAGGGCAAGTCACCCCTCCACTTT.

This rearrangement joins TRBV29-1 to TRBJ2-5; TRBD2 might be the D (6 bases). The germline CDR1 and CDR2 sequences are SQVTM and ANQGSEA. V lost 3 bases and J 2 bases, leaving 10 bases between the germline ends. The CDR3 is 13 residues long. This CDR3 is CSVEGLRQETQYF. The CDR3 DNA follows: TGCAGCGTTGAGGGACTCCGACAAGAGACCCAGTACTTC. Drawing the rest from reference TRBV29-1 and TRBJ2-5, the complete variable domain is SAVISQKPSRDICQRGTSLTIQCQVDSQVTMMFWYRQQPGQSLTLIATANQGSEATYESGFVIDKFPISRPNLTFSTLTVSNMSPEDSSIYLCSVEGLRQETQYFGPGTRLLVL.

The chain links TRBV6-5 to TRBJ2-7; 10 bases match TRBD1. This CDR3 region has 15 residues. CDR1 is MNHEY and CDR2 is SVGAGI in the germline V gene. V was pared by 7 bases and J by 5 bases, with 11 bases of the junction left unmatched. The CDR3 sequence: CASKTRQGAHHEQYV. For the CDR3, the DNA is TGTGCCAGCAAAACCCGACAGGGGGCTCACCACGAGCAGTACGTC.

The J gene is TRBJ1-2, the V gene TRBV11-2; 7 bases agree with TRBD1. Per germline, CDR1 SGHAT and CDR2 FQNNGV. Trimming at V came to 5 bases and at J to 4 bases, leaving 10 bases not matched to a gene. This CDR3 region has 15 residues. The CDR3 sequence: CASSKQGTPVYGYTF. The CDR3 region has the DNA TGTGCCAGCAGCAAACAGGGGACTCCGGTCTATGGCTACACCTTC.

The CDR3 region is CASSSRTGHGYTF. Written as DNA, the CDR3 is TGTGCCAGCAGTTCGAGGACAGGCCACGGCTACACCTTC. The chain is built from TRBV27 and TRBJ1-2; TRBD1 matches 7 bases. This CDR3 spans 13 amino acids. Trimming removed 4 bases from V and 8 bases from J; junction bases left unmatched: 7. Germline V gene sequence: CDR1 MNHEY, CDR2 SMNVEV (reference sequence).

In DNA, the CDR3 is TGTGCCAGCAGTTTTGGGACTGGCGTGCAGTTCTTC. It encodes CASSFGTGVQFF. The rearrangement links TRBV12-3 or TRBV12-4 to TRBJ2-1; D is perhaps TRBD2 (6 bases). V dropped 3 bases and J dropped 12 bases, with 12 bases sitting between them. This CDR3 spans 12 amino acids.

The chain uses TRBV5-1 and TRBJ1-4, with TRBD1 as a possible D gene (5 bases). The CDR3 extends over 14 amino acids. CDR1 and CDR2 from the germline V gene are SGHRS and YFSETQ. V was trimmed by 4 bases and J by 6 bases, leaving 13 bases between them. CDR3 loop: CASSGQGQDEKLFF. CDR3 in DNA: TGCGCCAGCAGCGGCCAGGGTCAGGATGAAAAACTGTTTTTT.

The V and J genes are TRBV6-5 and TRBJ2-5; 7 nucleotides line up with TRBD1. The CDR3 has 13 amino acids. Germline trimming cut 5 bases from V and 5 bases from J; bases unmatched to any gene: 5. Germline V lookup: CDR1 MNHEY, CDR2 SVGAGI. This chain's CDR3 is CASSRQGRETQYF. Here the CDR3 DNA reads TGTGCCAGCAGTCGACAGGGCCGGGAGACCCAGTACTTC.

The chain couples TRBV4-1 to TRBJ2-2; D unclear. The CDR3 has 14 amino acids. V was cut by 1 base and J by 3 bases, with 6 bases left in between. The germline gives CDR1 MGHRA, CDR2 YSYEKL. DNA of the CDR3: TGCGCCAGCAGCCAAGGGCAGGACACCGGGGAGCTGTTTTTT. It encodes CASSQGQDTGELFF.

This clone has more than one count but fewer than ten. V gene TRBV2 combines with J gene TRBJ1-5, with 9 bases fitting TRBD1. Trimming removed 6 bases from V and 6 bases from J; junction bases left unmatched: 3. Germline assignment: CDR1 SNHLY and CDR2 FYNNEI. There are 13 residues in the CDR3. The CDR3 loop is CASRGTGTQPQHF. CDR3 DNA sequence: TGTGCCAGCAGGGGGACAGGGACTCAGCCCCAGCATTTT.